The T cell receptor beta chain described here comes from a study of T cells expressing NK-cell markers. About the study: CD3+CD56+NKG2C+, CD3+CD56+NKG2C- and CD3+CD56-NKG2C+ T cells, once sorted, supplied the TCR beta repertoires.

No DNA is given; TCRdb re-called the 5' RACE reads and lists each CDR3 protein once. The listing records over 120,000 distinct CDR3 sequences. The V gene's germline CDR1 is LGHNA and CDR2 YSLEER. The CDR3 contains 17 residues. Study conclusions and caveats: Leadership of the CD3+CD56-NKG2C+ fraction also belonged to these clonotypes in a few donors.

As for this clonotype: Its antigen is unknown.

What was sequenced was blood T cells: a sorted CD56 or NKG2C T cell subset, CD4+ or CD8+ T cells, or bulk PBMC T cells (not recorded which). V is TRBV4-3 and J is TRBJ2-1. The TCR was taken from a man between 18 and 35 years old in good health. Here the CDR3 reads CASSQDPSQGTNNEQFF.